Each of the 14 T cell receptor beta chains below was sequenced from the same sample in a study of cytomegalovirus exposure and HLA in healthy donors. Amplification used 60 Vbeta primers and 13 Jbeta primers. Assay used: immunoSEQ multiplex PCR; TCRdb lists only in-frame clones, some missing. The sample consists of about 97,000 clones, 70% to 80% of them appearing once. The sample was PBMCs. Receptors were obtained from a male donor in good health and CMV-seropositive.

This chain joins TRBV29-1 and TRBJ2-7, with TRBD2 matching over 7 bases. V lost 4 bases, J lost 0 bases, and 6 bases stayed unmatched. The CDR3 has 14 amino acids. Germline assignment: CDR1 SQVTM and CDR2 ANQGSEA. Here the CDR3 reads CSVVPGGSSYEQYF. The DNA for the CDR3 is TGCAGCGTTGTGCCGGGGGGTAGCTCCTACGAGCAGTACTTC.

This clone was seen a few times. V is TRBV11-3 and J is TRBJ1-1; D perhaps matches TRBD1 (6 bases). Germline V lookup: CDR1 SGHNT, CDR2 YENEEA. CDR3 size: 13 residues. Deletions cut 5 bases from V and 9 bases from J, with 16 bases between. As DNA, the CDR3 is TGTGCCAGCAGCCCACGCACTAGGGGGAAAGCTTTCTTT. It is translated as CASSPRTRGKAFF.

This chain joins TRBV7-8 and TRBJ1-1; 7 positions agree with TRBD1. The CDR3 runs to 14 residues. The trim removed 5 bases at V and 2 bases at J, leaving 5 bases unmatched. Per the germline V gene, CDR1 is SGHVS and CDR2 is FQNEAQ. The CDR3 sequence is CASSQQGTNTEAFF. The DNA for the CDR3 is TGTGCCAGCAGCCAACAGGGGACTAACACTGAAGCTTTCTTT.

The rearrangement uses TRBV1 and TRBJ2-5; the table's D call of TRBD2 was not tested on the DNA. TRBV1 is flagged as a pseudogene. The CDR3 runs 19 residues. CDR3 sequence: CTSSQVPGLAVPLGETQYF. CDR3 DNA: TGCACCAGCAGCCAAGTACCGGGACTAGCGGTTCCACTGGGAGAGACCCAGTACTTC.

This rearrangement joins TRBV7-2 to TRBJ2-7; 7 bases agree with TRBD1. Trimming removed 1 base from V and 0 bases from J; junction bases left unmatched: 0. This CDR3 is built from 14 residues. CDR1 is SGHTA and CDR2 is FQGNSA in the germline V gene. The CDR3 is CASSLGTGSYEQYF. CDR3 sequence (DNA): TGTGCCAGCAGCTTAGGGACAGGCTCCTACGAGCAGTACTTC.

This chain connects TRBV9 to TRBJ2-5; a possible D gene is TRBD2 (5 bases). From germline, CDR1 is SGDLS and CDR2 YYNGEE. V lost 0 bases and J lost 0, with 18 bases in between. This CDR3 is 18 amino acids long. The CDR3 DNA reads TGTGCCAGCAGCGTAGGATTGGGTGCGGGTTGGTACCAAGAGACCCAGTACTTC. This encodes CASSVGLGAGWYQETQYF.

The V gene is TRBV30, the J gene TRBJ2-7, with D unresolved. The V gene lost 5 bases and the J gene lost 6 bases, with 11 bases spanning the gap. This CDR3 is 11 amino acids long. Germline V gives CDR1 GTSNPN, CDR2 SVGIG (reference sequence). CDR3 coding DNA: TGTGCCTGGTCACCCCCCGGCGAGCAGTACTTC. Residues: CAWSPPGEQYF. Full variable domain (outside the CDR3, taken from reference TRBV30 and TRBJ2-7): SQTIHQWPATLVQPVGSPLSLECTVEGTSNPNLYWYRQAAGRGLQLLFYSVGIGQISSEVPQNLSASRPQDRQFILSSKKLLLSDSGFYLCAWSPPGEQYFGPGTRLTVT.

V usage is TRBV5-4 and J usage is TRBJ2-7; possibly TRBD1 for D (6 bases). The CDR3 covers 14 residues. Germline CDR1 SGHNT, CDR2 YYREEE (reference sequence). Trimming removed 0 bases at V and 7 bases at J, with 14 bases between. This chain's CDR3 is CASSLAGAHREQYF. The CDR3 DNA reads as TGTGCCAGCAGCTTGGCAGGGGCCCATAGAGAGCAGTACTTC.

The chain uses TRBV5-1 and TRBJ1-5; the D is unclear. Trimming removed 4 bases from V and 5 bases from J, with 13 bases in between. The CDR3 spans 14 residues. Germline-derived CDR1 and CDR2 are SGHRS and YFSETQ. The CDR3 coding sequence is TGCGCCAGCAGCCTGCTCGGGGTTGATCAGCCCCAGCATTTT. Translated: CASSLLGVDQPQHF.

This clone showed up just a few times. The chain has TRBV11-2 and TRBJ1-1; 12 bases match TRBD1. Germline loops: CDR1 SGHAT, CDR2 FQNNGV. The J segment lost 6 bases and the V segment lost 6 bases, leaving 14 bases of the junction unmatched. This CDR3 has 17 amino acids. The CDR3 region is CASRPRLRDRGRSEAFF. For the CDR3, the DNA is TGTGCCAGCAGACCCCGTTTAAGGGACAGGGGGCGGTCTGAAGCTTTCTTT.

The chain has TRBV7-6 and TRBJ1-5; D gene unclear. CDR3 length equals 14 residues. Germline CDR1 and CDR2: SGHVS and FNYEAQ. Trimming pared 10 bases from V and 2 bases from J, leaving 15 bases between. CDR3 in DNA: TGTGCCACGTCGGCGGGATTAGGCAATCAGCCCCAGCATTTT. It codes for CATSAGLGNQPQHF.

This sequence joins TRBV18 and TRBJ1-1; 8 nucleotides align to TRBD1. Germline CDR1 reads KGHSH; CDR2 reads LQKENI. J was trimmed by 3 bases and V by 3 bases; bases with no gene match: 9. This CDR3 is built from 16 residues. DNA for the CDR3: TGTGCCAGCTCACCGCGGAGGACAGGGTTCGACACTGAAGCTTTCTTT. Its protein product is CASSPRRTGFDTEAFF.

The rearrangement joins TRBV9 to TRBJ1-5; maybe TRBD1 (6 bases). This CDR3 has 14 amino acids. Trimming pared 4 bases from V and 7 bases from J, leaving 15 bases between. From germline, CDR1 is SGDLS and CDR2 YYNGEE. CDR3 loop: CASSPRGTKQPQHF. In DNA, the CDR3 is TGTGCCAGCAGCCCCAGGGGAACTAAACAGCCCCAGCATTTT.

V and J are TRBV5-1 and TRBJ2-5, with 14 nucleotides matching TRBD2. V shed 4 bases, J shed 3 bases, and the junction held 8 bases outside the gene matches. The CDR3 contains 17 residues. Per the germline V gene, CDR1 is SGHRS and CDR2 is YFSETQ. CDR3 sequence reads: CASSPGLAGALKETQYF. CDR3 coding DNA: TGCGCCAGCAGCCCGGGACTAGCGGGGGCCCTCAAAGAGACCCAGTACTTC.